Following are 13 T cell receptor beta chains from one sample sequenced in a study of blood T cells in healthy people across ages. The second PCR ran about 6 to 12 cycles with a sample-barcoded 5' primer and J-beta primers. Each CDR3 protein gets one entry after TCRdb re-called the 5' RACE reads with MiXCR. The sample lists under 2 million distinct CDR3 sequences, almost 35% occurring once. Sequenced sample: blood. The source is a woman in her 30s in good health.

The rearrangement joins TRBV12-3 or TRBV12-4 to TRBJ2-2, with D possibly being TRBD2 (5 bases). V gave up 7 bases and J gave up 7 bases, with 13 bases separating them. The CDR3 totals 13 residues. The CDR3 loop reads CASTAEPDGELFF. The DNA of the CDR3 is TGTGCCAGCACAGCGGAACCGGACGGGGAGCTGTTTTTT.

This rearrangement joins TRBV9 to TRBJ2-5; D is perhaps TRBD2 (6 bases). Germline V lookup: CDR1 SGDLS, CDR2 YYNGEE. The V gene lost 2 bases and the J gene lost 0 bases, with 11 bases spanning the gap. The CDR3 runs 15 residues. This CDR3 reads CASSVGGKYQETQYF. The CDR3 DNA reads as TGTGCCAGCAGCGTGGGAGGAAAGTACCAAGAGACCCAGTACTTC.

This clonotype was counted between two and nine times. This rearrangement joins TRBV5-6 to TRBJ2-3; 10 bases fit TRBD2. Germline V lookup: CDR1 SGHDT, CDR2 YYEEEE. The CDR3 extends over 15 amino acids. With 4 bases clipped from V and 8 bases from J, the junction kept 10 bases outside the gene matches. The CDR3: CASSPSGAGGLTQYF. The CDR3 region has the DNA TGTGCCAGCAGCCCGTCGGGAGCGGGGGGGCTTACGCAGTATTTT. Variable domain in full (rest from reference TRBV5-6 and TRBJ2-3): DAGVTQSPTHLIKTRGQQVTLRCSPKSGHDTVSWYQQALGQGPQFIFQYYEEEERQRGNFPDRFSGHQFPNYSSELNVNALLLGDSALYLCASSPSGAGGLTQYFGPGTRLTVL.

Comment on this clonotype: Germline is not matched at one junction end, which may reflect a read error. The gene calls are TRBV7-3 and TRBJ1-6, with no clear D. The CDR3 loop spans 14 amino acids. Germline-derived CDR1 and CDR2 are SGHTA and FQGTGA. The chain's CDR3 is CANSAGPVTSPLHF. CDR3 sequence (DNA): TGTGCCAACAGCGCAGGCCCGGTAACTTCACCCCTCCACTTT.

The rearrangement links TRBV27 to TRBJ2-7, with 8 positions matching TRBD2. Losses at the gene ends were 3 bases for V and 4 bases for J; bases not matched to a gene: 11. The length of the CDR3 is 16 residues. The germline V gene has CDR1 MNHEY and CDR2 SMNVEV (reference sequence). CDR3 sequence (DNA): TGTGCCAGCAGTTTGACGGGACTAGGGGTTCCGTACGAGCAGTACTTC. Encoded protein: CASSLTGLGVPYEQYF.

The rearrangement joins TRBV5-1 to TRBJ1-1, with TRBD1 identical over 7 bases. The CDR3 is made up of 14 amino acids. In germline, CDR1 is SGHRS, CDR2 YFSETQ. Germline trimming cut 4 bases from V and 4 bases from J; bases unmatched to any gene: 7. CDR3 in amino acids: CASSQSTGATEAFF. CDR3 nucleotides: TGCGCCAGCAGCCAATCAACAGGGGCCACTGAAGCTTTCTTT.

This clonotype was detected only a few times. The genes are TRBV7-2 and TRBJ2-1; 10 bases fit TRBD2. The V segment lost 2 bases and the J segment 2 bases; nucleotides outside the gene matches: 9. The CDR3 length is 18 residues. CDR1 is SGHTA, CDR2 FQGNSA, per germline. The CDR3 DNA sequence: TGTGCCAGCAGCTTAAGGCGGCTAGCGGGAGATCCCTACAATGAGCAGTTCTTC. Translated, it gives CASSLRRLAGDPYNEQFF. Combining the CDR3 with reference TRBV7-2 and TRBJ2-1 gives the whole variable domain GAGVSQSPSNKVTEKGKDVELRCDPISGHTALYWYRQSLGQGLEFLIYFQGNSAPDKSGLPSDRFSAERTGGSVSTLTIQRTQQEDSAVYLCASSLRRLAGDPYNEQFFGPGTRLTVL.

The chain employs TRBV30 and TRBJ2-4; the D is unclear. Trimming removed 2 bases from V and 0 bases from J, with 11 bases in between. The CDR3 has 15 residues. Germline CDR1 GTSNPN, CDR2 SVGIG (reference sequence). The CDR3 DNA reads as TGTGCCTGGAGTCAGCTGACATTAGCCAAAAACATTCAGTACTTC. Translation gives CAWSQLTLAKNIQYF.

J is TRBJ2-1 and V is TRBV9; 7 bases fit TRBD2. The CDR3 is made up of 17 amino acids. With V trimmed by 3 bases and J by 0 bases, 9 bases remained unmatched. Germline CDR1 reads SGDLS; CDR2 reads YYNGEE. The DNA for the CDR3 is TGTGCCAGCAGCGCAGGGACTATCTCAAGCTCCTACAATGAGCAGTTCTTC. Protein: CASSAGTISSSYNEQFF.

V is TRBV12-3 or TRBV12-4 and J is TRBJ1-6, with 9 bases identical to TRBD1. The ends lost 2 bases at V and 10 bases at J; junction bases unmatched: 9. This CDR3 spans 16 amino acids. The CDR3, as DNA: TGTGCCAGCAGTTTATCCCAGGGACAGGGCGGCTCACCCCTCCACTTT. Translating gives CASSLSQGQGGSPLHF.

Comments on this clonotype: At one end the junction does not follow the germline gene, possibly because of a read error. This chain uses TRBV4-2 with TRBJ2-3; 9 bases match TRBD2. CDR1 and CDR2 from the germline V gene are LGHNA and YNFKEQ. The CDR3 is 16 residues long. CDR3 amino acids: CACSQSGRPSADTQYF. CDR3 DNA: TGTGCCTGCAGCCAGAGCGGGAGGCCCTCCGCAGATACGCAGTATTTT.

Regarding this clonotype: Relative to the germline gene, one junction end is altered; a read error may explain this. The chain couples TRBV27 to TRBJ2-3, with 10 bases matching TRBD2. This CDR3 is built from 17 residues. CDR1 is MNHEY and CDR2 is SMNVEV in the germline V gene (reference sequence). The CDR3 DNA reads TGTGCCGGCAGTTCTAGAGCTAGCGGGAGATTTGCAGATACGCAGTATTTT. It specifies CAGSSRASGRFADTQYF.

This clonotype was observed many times. The V call is TRBV6-4, the J call TRBJ1-1; D is unresolved. Trimming took 6 bases from V and 7 from J, leaving 9 bases between them. The CDR3 is 11 amino acids. CDR1 MRHNA and CDR2 SNTAGT come from the germline V gene. CDR3 region: CASRFKFEAFF. The CDR3 coding sequence is TGTGCCAGCAGATTCAAGTTTGAAGCTTTCTTT.